Shown below are 2 T cell receptor beta chains from a single sample sequenced in a study of CD8 T cells in Susac syndrome. RNA, at about 0.5 to 1 ug, was reverse transcribed with random hexamers. TCRdb itself ran the immunoSEQ multiplex PCR reads through MiXCR, one entry per CDR3 protein. The data hold about 300,000 distinct CDR3 sequences, with roughly nine tenths observed a single time. Sequenced sample: CD4+ T cells from PBMCs. The receptors come from a human donor with multiple sclerosis.

This clonotype was detected once. The genes are TRBV2 and TRBJ1-5; D not certain. Per germline, CDR1 SNHLY and CDR2 FYNNEI. V was clipped by 6 bases and J by 1 base, with 10 bases between them. CDR3 length: 14 residues. The DNA for the CDR3 is TGTGCCAGCAGGGAGGAATTAAGCAATCAGCCCCAGCATTTT. It codes for CASREELSNQPQHF.

This sequence joins TRBV9 and TRBJ1-2; no reliable D call. With 0 bases removed from V and 5 bases from J, the gap between germline ends came to 14 bases. In germline, CDR1 is SGDLS, CDR2 YYNGEE. The CDR3 is 15 residues long. In nucleotides, the CDR3 is TGTGCCAGCAGCGTAGGTCCCCGGGATCGGTATGGCTACACCTTC. Translation: CASSVGPRDRYGYTF.